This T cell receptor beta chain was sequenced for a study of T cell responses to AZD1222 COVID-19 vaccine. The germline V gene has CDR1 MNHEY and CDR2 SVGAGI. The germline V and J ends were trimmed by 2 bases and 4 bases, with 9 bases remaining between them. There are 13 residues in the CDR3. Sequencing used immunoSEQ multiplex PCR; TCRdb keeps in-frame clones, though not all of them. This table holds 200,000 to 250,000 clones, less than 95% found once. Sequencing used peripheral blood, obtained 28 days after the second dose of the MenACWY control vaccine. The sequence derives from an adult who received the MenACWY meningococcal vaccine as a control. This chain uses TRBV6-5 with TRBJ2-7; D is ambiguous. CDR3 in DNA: TGTGCCAGCAGTTACCCCGGCCGGTACGAGCAGTACTTC. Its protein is CASSYPGRYEQYF.